The entry that follows covers one T cell receptor beta chain sequence. The antigen is undetermined. The sample is drawn from a study of vaccination and CD4 T cells after COVID-19. Indicated treatment: 10-day PBMC culture with coronavirus spike peptide pools or control peptides (ViraFEST assay). ViraFEST expanded antigen-specific T cells with peptide pools, then sequenced TCRs. With the Oncomine TCR Beta short-read assay, DNA from cultured CD4+ T cells was sequenced. TCRdb recomputed calls from the PCR reads with MiXCR, one row per CDR3 protein. The table records some 16,000 distinct CDR3 sequences, about three quarters of them present only once. Germline assignment: CDR1 MDHEN and CDR2 SYDVKM. The length of the CDR3 is 17 residues. Trimming left V 1 base short and J 0 bases short, with 10 bases between.

The TCR sequence derives from a human donor who had recovered from COVID-19. The genes are TRBV28 and TRBJ1-6; D unresolved. The sample consisted of CD4+ T cells from blood, cultured in vitro. In nucleotides, the CDR3 is TGTGCCAGCAGTTTATCTCGACAAGGCTCCTATAATTCACCCCTCCACTTT. Encoded protein: CASSLSRQGSYNSPLHF.